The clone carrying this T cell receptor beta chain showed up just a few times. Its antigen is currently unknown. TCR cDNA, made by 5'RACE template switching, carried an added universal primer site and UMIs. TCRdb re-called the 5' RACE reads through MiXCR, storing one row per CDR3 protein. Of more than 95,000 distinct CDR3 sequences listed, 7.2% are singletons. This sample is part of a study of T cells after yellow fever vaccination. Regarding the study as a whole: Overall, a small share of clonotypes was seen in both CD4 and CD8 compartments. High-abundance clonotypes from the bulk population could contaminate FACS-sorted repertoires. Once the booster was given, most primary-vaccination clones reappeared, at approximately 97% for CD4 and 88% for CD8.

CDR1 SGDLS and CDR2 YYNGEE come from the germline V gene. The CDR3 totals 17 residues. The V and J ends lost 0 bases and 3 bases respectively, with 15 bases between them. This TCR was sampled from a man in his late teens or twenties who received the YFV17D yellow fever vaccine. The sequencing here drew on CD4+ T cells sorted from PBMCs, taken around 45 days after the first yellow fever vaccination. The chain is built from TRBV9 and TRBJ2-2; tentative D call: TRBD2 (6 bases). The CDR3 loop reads CASSVGGRPGDTGELFF. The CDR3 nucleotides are TGTGCCAGCAGCGTAGGGGGCAGGCCGGGGGACACCGGGGAGCTGTTTTTT.